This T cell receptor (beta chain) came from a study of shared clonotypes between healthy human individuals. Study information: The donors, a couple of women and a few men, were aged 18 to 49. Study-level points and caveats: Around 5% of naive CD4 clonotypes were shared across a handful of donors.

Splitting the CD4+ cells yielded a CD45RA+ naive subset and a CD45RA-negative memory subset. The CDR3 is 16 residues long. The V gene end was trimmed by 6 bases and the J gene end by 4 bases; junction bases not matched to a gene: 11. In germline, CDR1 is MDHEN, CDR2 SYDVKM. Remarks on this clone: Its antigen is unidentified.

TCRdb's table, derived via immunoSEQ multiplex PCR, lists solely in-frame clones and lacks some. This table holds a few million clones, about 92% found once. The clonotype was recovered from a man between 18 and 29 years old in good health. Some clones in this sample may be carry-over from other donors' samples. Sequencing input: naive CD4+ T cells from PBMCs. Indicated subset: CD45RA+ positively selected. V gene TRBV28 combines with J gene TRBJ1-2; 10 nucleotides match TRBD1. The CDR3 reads CASSRPPGQGSYGYTF. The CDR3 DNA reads TGTGCCAGCAGCCGGCCCCCGGGACAGGGGAGCTATGGCTACACCTTC.